The present entry profiles one T cell receptor (beta chain) with its context. In its sample, this clone was seen once. Its antigen is still unknown. Base quality data are lacking; no much larger clone is found one base away. This record belongs to a study of shared T cell receptors in the human thymus (dated by TCRdb to about 2021). The study in broad terms: The study examined how self-reactive, shared T-cell receptor alpha chains are generated in the human thymus.

The method behind the library was the immunoSEQ multiplex PCR assay. TCRdb limited this immuneACCESS table to in-frame rearrangements with V and J called. A share of clones is missing; checked studies link under half to unresolved V genes, and the rest is unexplained. Counted in this sample were hundreds of thousands of clones; approximately 88% of them appeared once. The ten largest clonotypes hold approximately 0.011% of the sample. The data also belong to a second study, concerning human thymus T cells. As the second publication notes: The donors were immunologically healthy infants in Finland who had open corrective cardiac surgery for congenital heart defects. Thymus tissue was collected as surgical resects that were removed during corrective cardiac surgery. Biased V and J gene segment usage appeared to be present in both thymic and peripheral blood repertoires. Highly overlapping thymic TCR repertoires among unrelated individuals were reported in the related research. The study characterized TCR alpha and beta repertoires from fewer than 10 infant thymus samples and a few related peripheral blood samples. Donor ages ranged from about 6 to 250 days, and the cohort comprised five to seven male and a couple of female infants. After being mechanically released from the tissue, thymocytes were kept at -70 degrees C in pellets of about 10-32 million cells. A QIAsymphony instrument was used to extract genomic DNA from the frozen cell pellets. The immunoSEQ multiplex PCR assay was used to amplify the TCRB and TCRAD loci from a standardized amount of quality-controlled genomic DNA. The V(D)J region was spanned by amplicons of a length sufficient to cover the CDR3 and to identify V and J genes. Through the commercial immunoSEQ service, the amplicons were sequenced on an Illumina platform. Primer bias and sequencing errors were corrected as previously described, and TCRAD and TCRB definitions were based on the IMGT database. Analysis of the repertoires was done with immunoSEQ Analyzer 3.0 and VDJTools and included basic statistics, V/J segment usage, diversity estimates, rarefaction and pairwise overlap. To estimate diversity, the Chao1, ChaoE, Efron-Thisted, Shannon and inverse Simpson indices were applied, and diversity was also estimated on datasets down-sampled to the smallest sample. Repertoire overlap was assessed by strict matching of CDR3 nucleotide sequence, V gene and J gene, and clustering was done by Jaccard-based multidimensional scaling. On average, thymus samples yielded 650,000 to 1,000,000 unique TCRB clonotypes, whereas blood samples yielded approximately 90,000.

Sequencing was done on a sample of thymocytes. This receptor was identified in a boy in the first two years of life with a congenital heart defect. Donor details come from another sample of the same person, matched by shared clones.

This receptor carries the CDR3 CASTQTSGKGDTGELFF. The bases are TGTGCCAGCACTCAGACTAGCGGGAAGGGGGACACCGGGGAGCTGTTTTTT. This chain joins TRBV6-9 to TRBJ2-2, with 11 bases matching TRBD2. From the cysteine through the phenylalanine, the CDR3 covers 17 amino acids. Solely the CDR3 DNA is kept, with 51 bases framed from the first base. CDR1 and CDR2 (MNHGY, SVAAGI) derive from the germline V gene. Unmatched junction bases come to 10, with V trimmed by 7 bases and J by 3 bases.